Each of the 6 T cell receptor beta chains below was sequenced from the same sample in a study of early T cells in non-severe SARS-CoV-2 infection. A single record per CDR3 protein comes from TCRdb applying MiXCR to the 5' RACE reads. The profile shows 70,000 to 90,000 distinct CDR3 sequences, around 12% of them singletons. Sequencing input: whole blood. These receptor sequences come from an adult who was a healthcare worker with PCR-confirmed SARS-CoV-2 infection or an uninfected control (not recorded which).

CDR3 nucleotide sequence: TGTGCCAGCAGCTACAGGGGGCCCCCGGACGAGCAGTACTTC. Protein: CASSYRGPPDEQYF. J is TRBJ2-7 and V is TRBV14; 9 nucleotides line up with TRBD1. The CDR3 consists of 14 residues. Germline loops: CDR1 SGHDN, CDR2 FVKESK. V lost 5 bases and J lost 5; bases outside the gene matches: 7.

The chain carries TRBV29-1 and TRBJ2-7; the match to TRBD1 covers 10 bases. Germline V gene lookup returns CDR1 SQVTM and CDR2 ANQGSEA. There are 14 residues in the CDR3. V lost 3 bases, J lost 2 bases, and 4 bases stayed unmatched. The CDR3 coding sequence is TGCAGCGTTGAGGGGGGGACAGGGGCCTACGAGCAGTACTTC. Translation: CSVEGGTGAYEQYF.

CDR3 nucleotides: TGTGCCAGCAGCTTACGCCTGGGCAATGAGCAGTTCTTC. Translating gives CASSLRLGNEQFF. This chain links TRBV7-3 with TRBJ2-1; unclear D gene. The CDR3 loop spans 13 amino acids. With 2 bases removed from V and 6 bases from J, the gap between germline ends came to 8 bases. Per the germline V gene, CDR1 is SGHTA and CDR2 is FQGTGA.

Worth noting for this clonotype: A much more abundant neighbour one base away suggests this may be a read error. This CDR3 fails to terminate in the conserved phenylalanine or tryptophan, so it likely reflects a read error. The chain links TRBV9 to TRBJ2-3; 9 positions agree with TRBD2. Per germline, CDR1 SGDLS and CDR2 YYNGEE. The trim removed 4 bases at V and 0 bases at J, leaving 6 bases unmatched. The CDR3 sequence is 16 residues long. The CDR3 coding sequence is TGTGCCAGCAGCCCCCCTAGCGGGGCTAGCACAGATACGCAGTATTTA. It specifies CASSPPSGASTDTQYL.

The sample holds many counts of this clonotype. The V call is TRBV24-1, the J call TRBJ2-4, with 8 bases aligning to TRBD1. The germline gives CDR1 KGHDR, CDR2 SFDVKD. The V segment lost 3 bases and the J segment 4 bases; nucleotides outside the gene matches: 7. This CDR3 has 16 residues. CDR3 bases: TGTGCCACCAGTGATCCCTCGGGACAGGAGAAAAACATTCAGTACTTC. Its translation is CATSDPSGQEKNIQYF.

This clonotype was recorded a few times. The chain couples TRBV28 to TRBJ1-6, with D possibly TRBD1 on 6 matching bases. V lost 5 bases and J 7 bases, leaving 12 bases between the germline ends. Germline assignment: CDR1 MDHEN and CDR2 SYDVKM. The CDR3 has 14 amino acids. The CDR3 protein is CASSATGLNSPLHF. The CDR3 coding sequence is TGTGCCAGCAGTGCGACAGGATTAAATTCACCCCTCCACTTT.